A single TCR beta chain is shown here with its context. Its antigen remains undetermined. Per-nucleotide qualities are absent, and no much larger clonotype sits a single base away. Genomic DNA was extracted with the Qiagen DNeasy kit from unsorted PBMCs and from negatively selected CD4+ and CD8+ fractions. TCR beta CDR3 regions were subjected to amplification by immunoSEQ multiplex PCR with primers that anneal to V and J segments. A synthetic immune receptor repertoire was used to minimize amplification bias, and any remaining bias was removed computationally after sequencing. Concerning the study's data processing: Repertoire diversity was quantified as the Shannon entropy index using custom Python scripts. Unsorted, CD4+ and CD8+ repertoires were examined separately, except in combined analyses, for which CD4+ and CD8+ sequences were merged in silico. Clonal expansion was defined as a frequency increase of at least 2-fold after treatment compared with C1D1, and clones undetected at baseline were assigned a pseudocount of 0.5. Singleton clones were defined as clones with 0 or 1 copy at C1D1, and non-singleton clones were defined as clones with 2 or more copies. Clones expanded in unsorted samples were annotated as CD4+, CD8+ or unknown by matching protein sequences in sorted samples from the same patient. Wilcoxon tests were applied to paired samples to test diversity changes from C1D1 to C4D1. TCRdb obtained this table from immuneACCESS and retained in-frame rearrangements with V and J assigned. These tables miss some clones; where compared with another copy, unresolved V genes account for less than half of the shortfall, and the remainder is unexplained. V and J calls and clone size are as listed in that table; D and trimming were resolved from the DNA. In this sample the table shows more than 75,000 clones, 85% to 95% of which occur a single time. Roughly 2% of the sample rests with the top ten.

The label giving this sample's time point can be read as: cycle 4 day 1 (C4D1), after less than seven weeks of nivolumab. Relapse after autologous stem cell transplantation had occurred in all trial patients, and cohorts A, B and C were distinguished by prior brentuximab vedotin exposure. A total of around 59 patients with relapsed/refractory classical Hodgkin lymphoma made up the trial cohort, and each patient's best overall response was complete response, partial response or progressive disease. In the multi-cohort phase II CheckMate 205 trial, trial patients received single-agent nivolumab. An independent review committee assessed best overall response using the 2007 International Working Group response criteria. Trial PBMCs were collected immediately before nivolumab initiation (C1D1) and during therapy at cycle 2 day 1 and cycle 4 day 1. Peripheral blood was collected in 8 mL Vacutainer Cell Preparation Tubes, from which PBMCs were isolated by centrifugation and then cryopreserved.

The entry originates in a study of PD-1 blockade in classical Hodgkin lymphoma (dated by TCRdb to 2020 to 2021). Study-level background: Nivolumab dosing was 3 mg/kg intravenously every 2 weeks, continuing until either disease progression or unacceptable toxicity. A peripheral blood immune signature of response to PD-1 blockade in classical Hodgkin lymphoma was defined using TCR beta sequencing and CyTOF. Summary of the overall study and its limitations: CD4+ but not CD8+ TCR diversity rose significantly by C4D1 (p=0.0027 vs p=0.16), most apparent in complete responders (p=0.02). The study was restricted to a single clinical trial cohort, and the causes of repertoire differences, possibly disease activity or prior therapy, were left undefined. Lower diversity was observed in patients in whom nivolumab was started less than 1 year after ASCT, and these patients were excluded from later analyses so that confounding by immune reconstitution would be avoided. Baseline diversity similar to that of newly diagnosed patients was observed in trial patients achieving complete response, whereas significantly lower diversity was observed in partial responders and progressors. Newly diagnosed patients were reported to have lower baseline TCR diversity than healthy donors, and relapsed/refractory patients were reported to have lower baseline TCR diversity still.

The germline V gene supplies CDR1 SGDLS and CDR2 YYNGEE. The CDR3 runs 14 residues from the cysteine to the phenylalanine. The only DNA kept is the CDR3, 42 bases in frame from the first base. V ends up 4 bases short and J 6 bases short, with an unmatched junction base count of 5. The receptor was derived from a human donor with classical Hodgkin lymphoma. Here the sequenced sample was peripheral blood mononuclear cells (PBMCs), taken before the fourth cycle of nivolumab. Recombination joined TRBV9 with TRBJ2-7; 12 bases in the middle match TRBD1. The CDR3: CASSSRDRGREQYF. The DNA sequence is as follows: TGTGCCAGCAGCTCGCGGGACAGGGGGCGCGAGCAGTACTTC.